This T cell receptor (beta chain) came from a study of blood T cell repertoires in COVID-19. Methods used by the authors: It was from reference gene primer amplification that nucleated cell counts were estimated. Sequenced by immunoSEQ multiplex PCR; TCRdb stores in-frame clones only, minus some. For V, J and clone size, that table is used; D and trimming come from the DNA. This sample has about 190,000 clones; 70% to 90% occur once, and the top ten carry roughly 6%. CDR1 and CDR2 from the germline V gene are MNHNS and SASEGT. Trimming at V came to 4 bases and at J to 0 bases, leaving 11 bases not matched to a gene. CDR3 size: 18 residues.

This sequence was found in a woman aged 40 to 50 who had recovered from COVID-19. The chain uses TRBV6-1 and TRBJ1-5; 8 bases fit TRBD1. The specimen was peripheral blood. The CDR3 protein is CASSVGGDRRYSNQPQHF. In DNA form, the CDR3 reads TGTGCCAGCAGTGTTGGTGGGGACAGGAGATATAGCAATCAGCCCCAGCATTTT.